These T cell receptor beta chains were read from a single sample in a study of beta chain features in type 1 diabetes. TCRdb's table, derived via immunoSEQ multiplex PCR, lists solely in-frame clones and lacks some. Altogether 640,000 or so clones are present, 13% being singletons, with the ten largest covering less than 0.025%. The sample taken for sequencing was naive CD4+ T cells from blood. These receptors came from a man younger than 30 with type 1 diabetes. Each CDR3 is given with its conserved first and last residue. The D gene is left open where the match is weak. For some rows the clone size is stated as once, few or many, or as a class when expanded; others skip it.

TRBV6-6	TRBJ1-4	.	.	CASRGVNEKLFF	TGTGCCAGCAGGGGCGTAAATGAAAAACTGTTTTTT
TRBV7-2	TRBJ1-6	.	.	CASSLVSRFGNSPLHF	TGTGCCAGCAGCTTAGTGTCCAGGTTTGGCAATTCACCCCTCCACTTT
TRBV7-9	TRBJ2-7	.	.	CASSLGQESSYEQYF	TGTGCCAGCAGCTTGGGCCAGGAGAGCTCCTACGAGCAGTACTTC
TRBV29-1	TRBJ1-1	.	.	CSVWYNPSGHHKNTEAFF	TGCAGCGTTTGGTATAACCCCTCTGGGCACCACAAGAACACTGAAGCTTTCTTT
TRBV27	TRBJ2-1	.	few	CASSFDSYNEQFF	TGTGCCAGCAGTTTTGACTCCTACAATGAGCAGTTCTTC
TRBV4-1	TRBJ2-3	TRBD1	.	CASSQDLTGAGGQYF	TGCGCCAGCAGCCAAGATTTAACAGGGGCAGGGGGGCAGTATTTT
TRBV6-1	TRBJ1-4	.	.	CASSQTWEEEKLFF	TGTGCCAGCAGTCAGACTTGGGAAGAGGAAAAACTGTTTTTT
TRBV4-1	TRBJ1-1	TRBD1	few	CASSHLGQKNTEAFF	TGCGCCAGCAGCCACCTGGGACAGAAGAACACTGAAGCTTTCTTT
TRBV29-1	TRBJ1-1	TRBD1	few	CSVYRDRGLYTEAFF	TGCAGCGTTTACCGGGACAGGGGGCTATACACTGAAGCTTTCTTT
TRBV19	TRBJ1-5	TRBD1	few	CASSPEGAGNQPQHF	TGTGCCAGTAGCCCTGAGGGGGCGGGCAATCAGCCCCAGCATTTT
TRBV19	TRBJ1-5	.	few	CASSIDGYEGRSNNQPQHF	TGTGCCAGTAGTATAGACGGGTATGAAGGGAGAAGTAACAATCAGCCCCAGCATTTT
TRBV30	TRBJ1-6	TRBD1	.	CAWSANRGNSPLHF	TGTGCCTGGAGTGCAAACAGGGGGAATTCACCCCTCCACTTT
TRBV9	TRBJ1-1	TRBD1	.	CASSERQGEAFF	TGTGCCAGCAGCGAACGACAGGGTGAAGCTTTCTTT